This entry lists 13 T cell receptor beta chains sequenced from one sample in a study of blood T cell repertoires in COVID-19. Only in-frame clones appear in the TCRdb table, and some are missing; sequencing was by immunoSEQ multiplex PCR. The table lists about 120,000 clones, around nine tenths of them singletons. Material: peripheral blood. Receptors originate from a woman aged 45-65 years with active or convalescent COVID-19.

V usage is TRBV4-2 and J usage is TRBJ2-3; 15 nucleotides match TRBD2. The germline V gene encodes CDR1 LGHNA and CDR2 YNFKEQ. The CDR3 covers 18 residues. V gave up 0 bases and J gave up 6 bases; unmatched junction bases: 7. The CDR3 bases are TGTGCCAGCAGCCAAGATCATGGGACTAGCGGGAGGCAGGATACGCAGTATTTT. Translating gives CASSQDHGTSGRQDTQYF.

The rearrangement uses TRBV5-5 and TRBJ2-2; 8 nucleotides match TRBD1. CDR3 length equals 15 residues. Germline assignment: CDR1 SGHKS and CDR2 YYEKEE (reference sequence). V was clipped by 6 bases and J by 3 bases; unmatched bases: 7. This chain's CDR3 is CASNLRGLDTGELFF. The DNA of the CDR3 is TGTGCCAGCAACCTCAGGGGGCTAGACACCGGGGAGCTGTTTTTT.

This CDR3 is CASSIVPDTQYF. CDR3 coding DNA: TGTGCCAGCAGTATAGTACCAGATACGCAGTATTTT. The rearrangement uses TRBV6-2 or TRBV6-3 and TRBJ2-3; the D is unclear. Germline lookup yields CDR1 MNHEY and CDR2 SVGEGT. Trimming stripped 5 bases from V and 4 bases from J, with 7 bases between. The CDR3 has 12 residues.

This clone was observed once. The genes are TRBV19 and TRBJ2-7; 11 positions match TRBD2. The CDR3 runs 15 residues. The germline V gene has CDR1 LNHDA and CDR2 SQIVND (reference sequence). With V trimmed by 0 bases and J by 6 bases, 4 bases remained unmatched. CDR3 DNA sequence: TGTGCCAGTAGTATAGAGGCGACTAGCGGGACCGAGCAGTACTTC. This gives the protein CASSIEATSGTEQYF. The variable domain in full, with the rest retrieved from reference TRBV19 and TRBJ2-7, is DGGITQSPKYLFRKEGQNVTLSCEQNLNHDAMYWYRQDPGQGLRLIYYSQIVNDFQKGDIAEGYSVSREKKESFPLTVTSAQKNPTAFYLCASSIEATSGTEQYFGPGTRLTVT.

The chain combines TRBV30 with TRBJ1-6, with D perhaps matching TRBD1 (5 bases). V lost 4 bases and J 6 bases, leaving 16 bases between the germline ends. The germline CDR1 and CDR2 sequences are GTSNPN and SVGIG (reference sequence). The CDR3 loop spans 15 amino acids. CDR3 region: CAWTPSGEINSPLHF. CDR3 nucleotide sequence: TGTGCCTGGACCCCATCGGGGGAAATTAATTCACCCCTCCACTTT.

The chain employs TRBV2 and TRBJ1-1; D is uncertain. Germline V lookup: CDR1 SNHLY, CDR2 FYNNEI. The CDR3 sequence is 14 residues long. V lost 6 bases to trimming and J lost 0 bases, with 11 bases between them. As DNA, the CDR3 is TGTGCCAGCAGGATAACAGTGATGAACACTGAAGCTTTCTTT. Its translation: CASRITVMNTEAFF.

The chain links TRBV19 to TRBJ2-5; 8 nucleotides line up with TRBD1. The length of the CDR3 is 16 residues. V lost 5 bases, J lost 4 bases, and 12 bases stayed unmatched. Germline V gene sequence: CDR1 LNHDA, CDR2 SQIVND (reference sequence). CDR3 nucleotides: TGTGCCAGTAGTCCCGACAGACAGGGGCTAGGAGAGACCCAGTACTTC. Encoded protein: CASSPDRQGLGETQYF.

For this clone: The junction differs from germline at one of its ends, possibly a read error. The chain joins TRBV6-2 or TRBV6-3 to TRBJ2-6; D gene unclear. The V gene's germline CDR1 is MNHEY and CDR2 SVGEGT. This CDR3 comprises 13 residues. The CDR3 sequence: CASSYSRANVLTF. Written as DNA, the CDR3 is TGTGCCAGCAGTTACTCTAGGGCCAACGTCCTGACTTTC.

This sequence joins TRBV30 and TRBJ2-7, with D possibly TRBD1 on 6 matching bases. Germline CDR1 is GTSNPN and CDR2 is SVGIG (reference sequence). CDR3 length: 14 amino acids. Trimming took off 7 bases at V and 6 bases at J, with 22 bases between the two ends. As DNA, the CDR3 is TGTGCCTCCAAACGAACAGGGTTAATAGGCGAGCAGTACTTC. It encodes CASKRTGLIGEQYF.

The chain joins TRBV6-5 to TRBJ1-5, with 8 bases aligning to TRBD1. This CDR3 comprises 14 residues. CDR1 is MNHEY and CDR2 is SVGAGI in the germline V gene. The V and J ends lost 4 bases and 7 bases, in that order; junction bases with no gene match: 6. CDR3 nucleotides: TGTGCCAGCAGTTTTGGACAGGGCGGCCAGCCCCAGCATTTT. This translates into CASSFGQGGQPQHF.

CDR3 protein: CASSTRDKRSRADTQYF. The CDR3 nucleotides are TGTGCCAGCAGCACGAGAGATAAGCGGAGCCGAGCAGATACGCAGTATTTT. This rearrangement joins TRBV21-1 to TRBJ2-3; the D segment call TRBD2 is taken from the table without a DNA check. TRBV21-1 is a listed pseudogene. The CDR3 spans 17 residues.

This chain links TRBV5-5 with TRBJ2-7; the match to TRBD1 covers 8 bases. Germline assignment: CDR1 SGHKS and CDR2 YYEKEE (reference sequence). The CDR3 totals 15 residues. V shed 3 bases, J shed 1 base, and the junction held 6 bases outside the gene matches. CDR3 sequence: CASSSYGQGSYEQYF. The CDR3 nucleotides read TGTGCCAGCAGCTCCTACGGACAGGGTTCCTACGAGCAGTACTTC.

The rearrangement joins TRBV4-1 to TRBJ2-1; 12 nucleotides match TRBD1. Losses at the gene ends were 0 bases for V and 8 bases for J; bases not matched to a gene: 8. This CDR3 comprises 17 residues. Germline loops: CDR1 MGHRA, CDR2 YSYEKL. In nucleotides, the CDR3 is TGCGCCAGCAGCCAAGAAAAGATCCGGGACAGGGGGCATGAGCAGTTCTTC. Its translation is CASSQEKIRDRGHEQFF.